These T cell receptor beta chains were read from a single sample in a study of human T cells and chemical hapten exposure. MiXCR, run by TCRdb on the RACE reads, gives a single entry per CDR3 protein. The sample lists tens of thousands of distinct CDR3 sequences, roughly 10% occurring once. This specimen was whole blood, taken in connection with sensitization to the hapten diphenylcyclopropenone (DPC). The receptors come from a woman in her twenties or thirties with alopecia areata. Some clones in this sample may be carry-over from other donors' samples. Both conserved end residues are part of each CDR3. The D gene is left open where the match is weak. Expanded clones are given a class, and other clones once, few, many or no size at all.

many	TRBV28	TRBD1	TRBJ1-2	TGTGCCAGCAGTTCACCCCACGGGACAGGGAACTATGGCTACACCTTC	CASSSPHGTGNYGYTF
few	TRBV11-2	.	TRBJ2-1	TGTGCCAGCAGCTTAGTGGTCAGATGGAATGAGCAGTTCTTC	CASSLVVRWNEQFF
many	TRBV6-5	TRBD2	TRBJ2-3	TGTGCCAGCAGCTTGGTAGGGACTAGGACAGATACGCAGTATTTT	CASSLVGTRTDTQYF
few	TRBV28	TRBD1	TRBJ2-7	TGTGCCAGCCGTGGTACCGGGACAGGGACCTACGAGCAGTACTTC	CASRGTGTGTYEQYF
many	TRBV20-1	.	TRBJ2-3	TGCAGTGCTAGAGCCACAGATACGCAGTATTTT	CSARATDTQYF
many	TRBV6-5	TRBD1	TRBJ1-1	TGTGCCAGCAGACGGGGACAGGGGCCCCCTGAAGCTTTCTTT	CASRRGQGPPEAFF
few	TRBV20-1	.	TRBJ2-7	TGCAGTGCTAGAGTCACCCCTTCGTACGAGCAGTACTTC	CSARVTPSYEQYF
many	TRBV6-2/TRBV6-3	.	TRBJ1-1	TGTGCCAGCAGTCCCTTACTGGCCAGGAACACTGAAGCTTTCTTT	CASSPLLARNTEAFF
.	TRBV29-1	TRBD2	TRBJ2-7	TGCAGCGTATCCGGGACTAGCGACTACGAGCAGTACTTC	CSVSGTSDYEQYF
.	TRBV30	.	TRBJ2-1	TGTGCCTGGAGTACCCGAGGGGGTGAGCAGTTCTTC	CAWSTRGGEQFF
.	TRBV4-3	TRBD1	TRBJ2-2	TGCGCCAGCAGCCAACCGGGACAGGGGACCGGGGAGCTGTTTTTT	CASSQPGQGTGELFF
many	TRBV27	.	TRBJ2-2	TGTGCCAGCAGTTTTTTTAGGGCGCGGAACACCGGGGAGCTGTTTTTT	CASSFFRARNTGELFF
.	TRBV4-2	TRBD2	TRBJ2-1	TGTGCCAGCAGCCAAGAGGGAGGGCCAGGCGAGCAGTTCTTC	CASSQEGGPGEQFF
many	TRBV5-1	.	TRBJ1-4	TGCGCCAGCAGCTTGGGTAACACTGCAACTAATGAAAAACTGTTTTTT	CASSLGNTATNEKLFF
.	TRBV12-2	.	TRBJ2-2	TGTGCAAGTCGCCCACCGGGACGCAACACCGGGGAGCTGTTTTTT	CASRPPGRNTGELFF
many	TRBV6-2/TRBV6-3	.	TRBJ2-1	TGTGCCAGCAGTCCCCCGTCCCACGAGCAGTTCTTC	CASSPPSHEQFF
many	TRBV4-3	.	TRBJ2-2	TGCGCCAGCAGCCAAGAACCCGGGGGCGGGGAGCTGTTTTTT	CASSQEPGGGELFF
many	TRBV5-1	TRBD2	TRBJ2-7	TGCGCCAGCAGCGTCGGGGGGGCAGTCGAGCAGTACTTC	CASSVGGAVEQYF
many	TRBV6-1	TRBD1	TRBJ1-4	TGTGCCAGCACCCCTGGACAGGGCGGAGAGCGAAAACTGTTTTTT	CASTPGQGGERKLFF
many	TRBV24-1	.	TRBJ1-1	TGTGCCACCAGTGCTCAGGGGAACACTGAAGCTTTCTTT	CATSAQGNTEAFF
many	TRBV29-1	TRBD2	TRBJ2-1	TGCAGCACTTCGGACGGGACTAGCAAGTTCTTC	CSTSDGTSKFF
many	TRBV6-6	.	TRBJ2-1	TGTGCCAGCAGCTCGCCCTCCTACAATGAGCAGTTCTTC	CASSSPSYNEQFF
many	TRBV29-1	.	TRBJ2-2	TGCAGCGTTGGGAGGGCTGGCGGGGAGCTGTTTTTT	CSVGRAGGELFF
.	TRBV7-7	.	TRBJ2-5	TGTGCCAGCAGCAGACAACAGACGTACCAAGAGACCCAGTACTTC	CASSRQQTYQETQYF
.	TRBV28	.	TRBJ1-2	TGTGCCAGCAGTTTAAACGGGGGCTACACCTTC	CASSLNGGYTF
many	TRBV9	.	TRBJ1-1	TGTGCCAGCAGCGTAGAGGCGGGGATGAACACTGAAGCTTTCTTT	CASSVEAGMNTEAFF
.	TRBV5-5	.	TRBJ1-3	TGTGCCAGCAGCTTGGAGGGGTCGAGCGGAAACACCATATATTTT	CASSLEGSSGNTIYF
many	TRBV12-3/TRBV12-4	.	TRBJ1-2	TGTGCCAGCAGTTTATACGGTTTAGGGAACTATGGCTACACCTTC	CASSLYGLGNYGYTF
many	TRBV7-9	.	TRBJ1-3	TGTGCCAGCAGCCTCGAGAGCTCTGGAAACACCATATATTTT	CASSLESSGNTIYF
.	TRBV29-1	.	TRBJ2-7	TGCAGCGTTGGCGCAGGGGCATCCTACGAGCAGTACTTC	CSVGAGASYEQYF
.	TRBV29-1	.	TRBJ1-4	TGCAGCGGCGGGGGAAAGGAAAAACTGTTTTTT	CSGGGKEKLFF
many	TRBV19	TRBD2	TRBJ2-5	TGTGCCAGTAGTGAGGGACTAGCTGGAGAGACCCAGTACTTC	CASSEGLAGETQYF
many	TRBV10-3	TRBD2	TRBJ2-1	TGTGCCATCAGTGAACGGACTAGCGGGAGCAATGAGCAGTTCTTC	CAISERTSGSNEQFF
.	TRBV28	TRBD1	TRBJ1-1	TGTGCCAGCAGTTCCTTCAACAGGGGAGTGGGGGAAGCTTTCTTT	CASSSFNRGVGEAFF
.	TRBV7-3	.	TRBJ2-2	TGTGCCAGCAGCATACAGGGAAGGGAGCTGTTTTTT	CASSIQGRELFF